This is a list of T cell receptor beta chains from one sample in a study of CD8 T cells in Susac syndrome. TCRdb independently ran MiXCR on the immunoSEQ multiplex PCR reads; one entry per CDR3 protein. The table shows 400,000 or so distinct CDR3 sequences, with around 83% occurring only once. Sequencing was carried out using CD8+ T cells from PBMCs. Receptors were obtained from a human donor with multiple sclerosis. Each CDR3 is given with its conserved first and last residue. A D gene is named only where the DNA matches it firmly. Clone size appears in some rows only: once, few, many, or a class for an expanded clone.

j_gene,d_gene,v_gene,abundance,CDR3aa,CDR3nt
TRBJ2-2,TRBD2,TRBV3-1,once,CASRGAGDHGTGELFF,TGTGCCAGCAGAGGAGCGGGAGATCATGGCACCGGGGAGCTGTTTTTT
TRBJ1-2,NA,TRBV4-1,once,CASSQDGGRGANYGYTF,TGCGCCAGCAGCCAAGATGGGGGACGGGGAGCTAACTATGGCTACACCTTC
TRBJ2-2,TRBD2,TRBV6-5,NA,CASSYSMWASGTPNTGELFF,TGTGCCAGCAGTTACTCGATGTGGGCTAGCGGGACCCCGAACACCGGGGAGCTGTTTTTT
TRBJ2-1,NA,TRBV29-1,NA,CSVEDPGGGSISYNEQFF,TGCAGCGTTGAAGATCCCGGGGGAGGCTCCATCTCCTACAATGAGCAGTTCTTC
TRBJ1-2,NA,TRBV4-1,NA,CASSLQGYGYIF,TGCGCCAGCAGCCTTCAGGGCTATGGCTACATCTTC
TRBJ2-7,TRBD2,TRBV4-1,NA,CASSLSPGLAGVGYEQYF,TGCGCCAGCAGCCTTTCACCGGGACTAGCGGGAGTCGGATACGAGCAGTACTTC
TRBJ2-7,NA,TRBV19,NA,CASSIGGKRYEQYF,TGTGCCAGTAGTATAGGAGGCAAGCGTTACGAGCAGTACTTC
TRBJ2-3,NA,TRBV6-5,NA,CASSYSSYRLSTDTQYF,TGTGCCAGCAGTTACTCCTCCTACAGGTTGAGCACAGATACGCAGTATTTT
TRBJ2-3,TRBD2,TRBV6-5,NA,CASSYEDSGRYPPSTDTQYF,TGTGCCAGCAGTTACGAAGATAGCGGGAGGTACCCCCCTAGCACAGATACGCAGTATTTT
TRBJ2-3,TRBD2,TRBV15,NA,CATSTYLEREYQPDTQYF,TGTGCCACCAGCACCTACCTCGAGCGGGAGTATCAGCCAGATACGCAGTATTTT
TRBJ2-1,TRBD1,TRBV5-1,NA,CASAGTGYNEQFF,TGCGCCAGCGCCGGGACAGGTTACAATGAGCAGTTCTTC
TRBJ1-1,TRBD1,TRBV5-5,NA,CASSLGPTGRRPEAFF,TGTGCCAGCAGCCTCGGGCCGACAGGGAGAAGGCCTGAAGCTTTCTTT
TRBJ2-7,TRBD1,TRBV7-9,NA,CASSLMTGTPYEQYF,TGTGCCAGCAGCTTGATGACAGGGACCCCCTACGAGCAGTACTTC
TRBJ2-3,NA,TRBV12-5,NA,CASALLGAGTDTQYF,TGTGCTAGTGCCCTGCTGGGTGCGGGCACAGATACGCAGTATTTT
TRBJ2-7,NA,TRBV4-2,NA,CASSQDVGNYEQYF,TGTGCCAGCAGCCAAGACGTGGGAAACTACGAGCAGTACTTC